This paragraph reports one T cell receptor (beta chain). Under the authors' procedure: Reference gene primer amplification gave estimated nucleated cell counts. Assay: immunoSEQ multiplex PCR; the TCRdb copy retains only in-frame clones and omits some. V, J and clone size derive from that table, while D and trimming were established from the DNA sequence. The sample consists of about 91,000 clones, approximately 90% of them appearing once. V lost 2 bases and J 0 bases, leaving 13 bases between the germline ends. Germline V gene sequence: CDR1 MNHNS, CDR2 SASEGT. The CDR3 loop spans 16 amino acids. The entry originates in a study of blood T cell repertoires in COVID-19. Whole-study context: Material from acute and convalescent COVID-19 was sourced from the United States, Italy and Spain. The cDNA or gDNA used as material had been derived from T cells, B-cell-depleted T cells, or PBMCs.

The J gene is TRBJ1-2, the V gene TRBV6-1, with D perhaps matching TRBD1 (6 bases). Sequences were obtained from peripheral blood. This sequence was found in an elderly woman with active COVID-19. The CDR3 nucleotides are TGTGCCAGCAGTGAATCAGACAGGAATTCTAACTATGGCTACACCTTC. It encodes CASSESDRNSNYGYTF.